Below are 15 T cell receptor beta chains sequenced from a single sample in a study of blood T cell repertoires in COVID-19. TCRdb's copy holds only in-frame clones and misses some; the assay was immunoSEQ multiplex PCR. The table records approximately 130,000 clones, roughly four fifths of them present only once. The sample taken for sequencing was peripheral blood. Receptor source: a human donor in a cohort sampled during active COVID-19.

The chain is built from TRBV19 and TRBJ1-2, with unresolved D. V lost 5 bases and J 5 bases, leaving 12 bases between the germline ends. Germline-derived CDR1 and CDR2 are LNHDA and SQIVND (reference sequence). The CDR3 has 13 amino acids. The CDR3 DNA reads TGTGCCAGTAGTCCGGGTCTCGGGTATGGCTACACCTTC. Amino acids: CASSPGLGYGYTF. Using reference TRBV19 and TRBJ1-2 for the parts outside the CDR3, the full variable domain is DGGITQSPKYLFRKEGQNVTLSCEQNLNHDAMYWYRQDPGQGLRLIYYSQIVNDFQKGDIAEGYSVSREKKESFPLTVTSAQKNPTAFYLCASSPGLGYGYTFGSGTRLTVV.

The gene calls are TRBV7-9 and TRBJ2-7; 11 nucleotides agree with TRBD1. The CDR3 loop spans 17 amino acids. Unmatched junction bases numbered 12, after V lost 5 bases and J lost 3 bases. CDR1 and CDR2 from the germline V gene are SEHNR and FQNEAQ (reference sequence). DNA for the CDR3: TGTGCCAGCAGCGCATGGACAGGGGGCCGTGGTGGCTACGAGCAGTACTTC. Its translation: CASSAWTGGRGGYEQYF.

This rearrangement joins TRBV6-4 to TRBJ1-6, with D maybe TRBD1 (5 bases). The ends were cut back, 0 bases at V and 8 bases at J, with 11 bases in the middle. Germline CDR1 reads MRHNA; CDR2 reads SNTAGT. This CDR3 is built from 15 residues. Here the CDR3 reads CASSDSYRFDSPLHF. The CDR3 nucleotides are TGTGCCAGCAGTGACTCGTACAGGTTCGATTCACCCCTCCACTTT.

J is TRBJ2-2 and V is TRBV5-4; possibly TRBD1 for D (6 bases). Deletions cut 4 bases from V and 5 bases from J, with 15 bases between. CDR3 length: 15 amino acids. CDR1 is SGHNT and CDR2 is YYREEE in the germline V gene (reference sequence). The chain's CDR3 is CASSATGMGTGELFF. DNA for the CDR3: TGTGCCAGCAGCGCAACAGGGATGGGAACCGGGGAGCTGTTTTTT.

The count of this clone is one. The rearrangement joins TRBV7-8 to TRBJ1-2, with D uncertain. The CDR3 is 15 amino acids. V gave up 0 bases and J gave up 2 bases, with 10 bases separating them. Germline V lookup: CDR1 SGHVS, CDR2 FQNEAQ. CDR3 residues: CASSLADLSNYGYTF. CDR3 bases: TGTGCCAGCAGCTTAGCGGACTTATCAAACTATGGCTACACCTTC.

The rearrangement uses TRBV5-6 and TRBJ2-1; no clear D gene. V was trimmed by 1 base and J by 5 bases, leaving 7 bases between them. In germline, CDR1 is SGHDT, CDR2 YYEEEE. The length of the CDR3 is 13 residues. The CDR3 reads CASSLITDNEQFF. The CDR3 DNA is TGTGCCAGCAGCTTGATAACGGACAATGAGCAGTTCTTC. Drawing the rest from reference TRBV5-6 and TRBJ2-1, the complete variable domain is DAGVTQSPTHLIKTRGQQVTLRCSPKSGHDTVSWYQQALGQGPQFIFQYYEEEERQRGNFPDRFSGHQFPNYSSELNVNALLLGDSALYLCASSLITDNEQFFGPGTRLTVL.

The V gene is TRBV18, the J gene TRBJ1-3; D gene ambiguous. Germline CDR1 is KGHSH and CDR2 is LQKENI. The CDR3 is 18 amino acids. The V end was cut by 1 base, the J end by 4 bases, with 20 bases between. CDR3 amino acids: CASSPRIRKSGSGNTIYF. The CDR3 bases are TGTGCCAGCTCACCACGGATTAGGAAGTCCGGGTCAGGAAACACCATATATTTT.

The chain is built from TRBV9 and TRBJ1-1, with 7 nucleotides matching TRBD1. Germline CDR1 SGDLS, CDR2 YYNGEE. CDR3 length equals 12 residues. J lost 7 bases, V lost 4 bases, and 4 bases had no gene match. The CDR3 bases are TGTGCCAGCAGCCCCCGGACAGGTGAAGCTTTCTTT. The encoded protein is CASSPRTGEAFF.

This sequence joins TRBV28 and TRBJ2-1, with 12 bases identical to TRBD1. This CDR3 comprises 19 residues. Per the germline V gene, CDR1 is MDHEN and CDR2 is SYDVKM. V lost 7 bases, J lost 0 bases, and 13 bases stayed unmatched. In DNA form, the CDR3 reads TGTGCCAGCATCGGTCGGGGACAGGGGGCCCTAATCTCCTACAATGAGCAGTTCTTC. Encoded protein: CASIGRGQGALISYNEQFF.

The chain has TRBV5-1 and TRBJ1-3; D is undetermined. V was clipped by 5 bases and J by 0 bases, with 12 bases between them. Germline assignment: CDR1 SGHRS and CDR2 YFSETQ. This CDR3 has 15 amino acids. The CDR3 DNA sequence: TGCGCCAGCAGATACGACTTGAGCTCTGGAAACACCATATATTTT. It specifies CASRYDLSSGNTIYF.

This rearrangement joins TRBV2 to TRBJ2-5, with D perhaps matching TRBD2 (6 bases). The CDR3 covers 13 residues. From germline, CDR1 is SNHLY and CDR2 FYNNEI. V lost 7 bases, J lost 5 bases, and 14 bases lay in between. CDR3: CASMGGERETQYF. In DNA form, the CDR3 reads TGTGCCAGCATGGGGGGAGAGAGGGAGACCCAGTACTTC.

The CDR3 DNA reads TGTGCCAGCAGTTATGTGGGGCGAATTCCTGAAGCTTTCTTT. It specifies CASSYVGRIPEAFF. The chain carries TRBV6-2 or TRBV6-3 and TRBJ1-1, with TRBD1 as a possible D gene (5 bases). The CDR3 has 14 residues. Deletions cut 3 bases from V and 6 bases from J, with 14 bases between. CDR1 is MNHEY, CDR2 SVGEGT, per germline.

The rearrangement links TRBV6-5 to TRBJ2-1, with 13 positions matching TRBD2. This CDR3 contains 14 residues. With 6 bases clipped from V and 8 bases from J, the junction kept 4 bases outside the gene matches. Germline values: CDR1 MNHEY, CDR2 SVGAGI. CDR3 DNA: TGTGCCAGCAGGCGACTAGCGGGGGGCGATGAGCAGTTCTTC. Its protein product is CASRRLAGGDEQFF.

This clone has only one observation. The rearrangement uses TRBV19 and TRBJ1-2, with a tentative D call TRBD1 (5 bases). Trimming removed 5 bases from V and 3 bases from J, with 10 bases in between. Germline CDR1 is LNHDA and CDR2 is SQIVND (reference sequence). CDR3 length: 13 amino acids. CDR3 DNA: TGTGCCAGTAGTCAAAGGGGTGACTATGGCTACACCTTC. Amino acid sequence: CASSQRGDYGYTF.

The CDR3 sequence is CASSLRGPGQINLATNEKLFF. CDR3 nucleotides: TGTGCCAGCAGCTTAAGGGGTCCGGGCCAGATCAATCTTGCAACTAATGAAAAACTGTTTTTT. The V gene is TRBV7-6, the J gene TRBJ1-4; perhaps TRBD1 as D (5 bases). Looked up from germline, CDR1 is SGHVS and CDR2 is FNYEAQ. This CDR3 spans 21 amino acids. Trimming pared 2 bases from V and 0 bases from J, leaving 25 bases between. The variable domain in full, with the rest retrieved from reference TRBV7-6 and TRBJ1-4, is GAGVSQSPRYKVTKRGQDVALRCDPISGHVSLYWYRQALGQGPEFLTYFNYEAQQDKSGLPNDRFSAERPEGSISTLTIQRTEQRDSAMYRCASSLRGPGQINLATNEKLFFGSGTQLSVL.